These T cell receptor beta chains were read from a single sample in a study of blood T cells in healthy people across ages. Each CDR3 protein gets one entry after TCRdb re-called the 5' RACE reads with MiXCR. The sample records about 1,500,000 distinct CDR3 sequences, roughly 27% being singletons. The sample was blood. Receptors originate from a woman aged 25 to 39 in good health. Each CDR3 is given with its conserved first and last residue. A D gene is named only where the DNA matches it firmly. A row's size may be missing; if present it is once, few, many or a size class.

clone_size j_call d_call v_call cdr3_aa cdr3_nt
NA TRBJ1-5 NA TRBV12-3/TRBV12-4 CASSFMGEENQPQHF TGTGCCAGCAGTTTCATGGGGGAGGAAAATCAGCCCCAGCATTTT
NA TRBJ1-6 NA TRBV30 CAWSAGRASPLHF TGTGCCTGGAGTGCGGGACGGGCTTCACCCCTCCACTTT
many TRBJ1-2 TRBD1 TRBV5-4 CASSIQGQEYGYTF TGTGCCAGCAGCATACAGGGACAGGAATACGGCTACACCTTC
many TRBJ2-3 NA TRBV4-2 CASTIGTGATDTQYF TGTGCCAGCACCATCGGGACGGGAGCCACAGATACGCAGTATTTT
NA TRBJ2-5 NA TRBV21-1 CASSLMPRGALETQYF TGTGCCAGCAGCCTTATGCCCCGGGGGGCCCTAGAGACCCAGTACTTC
few TRBJ2-1 TRBD2 TRBV25-1 CASSELELAGVGEQFF TGTGCCAGCAGTGAACTAGAACTAGCGGGAGTGGGTGAGCAGTTCTTC
few TRBJ2-3 NA TRBV5-1 CASRSVAGEDTQYF TGCGCCAGCCGCTCAGTGGCCGGGGAAGATACGCAGTATTTT
few TRBJ2-5 NA TRBV12-3/TRBV12-4 CASSPGSGAETQYF TGTGCCAGCAGTCCCGGGTCGGGGGCAGAGACCCAGTACTTC
NA TRBJ1-1 NA TRBV3-1 CASSQDGGSTEAFF TGTGCCAGCAGCCAAGATGGGGGGAGCACTGAAGCTTTCTTT
few TRBJ2-5 NA TRBV7-9 CASSPGGGSPLAQYF TGTGCCAGCAGCCCTGGCGGTGGTAGTCCTTTGGCCCAGTACTTC
few TRBJ1-5 NA TRBV6-5 CASSYQQEYQPQHF TGTGCCAGCAGTTACCAACAGGAGTATCAGCCCCAGCATTTT
many TRBJ2-7 NA TRBV12-3/TRBV12-4 CASSFQGITSEQYF TGTGCCAGCAGTTTCCAGGGGATAACGTCCGAGCAGTACTTC
NA TRBJ1-6 TRBD1 TRBV7-2 CASSLREGDRGRSPLHF TGTGCCAGCAGCTTGCGGGAAGGGGACAGGGGGCGTTCACCCCTCCACTTT
NA TRBJ2-7 TRBD1 TRBV7-2 CAGSRDRGSEQYF TGTGCCGGCAGCCGGGACAGGGGATCCGAGCAGTACTTC
few TRBJ1-6 TRBD1 TRBV11-2 CASSLVVQGNSPLHF TGTGCCAGCAGCTTAGTTGTACAGGGGAATTCACCCCTCCACTTT
many TRBJ2-1 NA TRBV5-1 CASSPSPTSNNEQFF TGCGCCAGCAGCCCCTCCCCCACGAGTAACAATGAGCAGTTCTTC
few TRBJ2-3 NA TRBV9 CASSPRSEGSDTQYF TGTGCCAGCAGCCCGAGGTCCGAGGGATCAGATACGCAGTATTTT
many TRBJ1-2 NA TRBV28 CASSFRPSGSYGYTF TGTGCCAGCAGTTTTCGCCCATCAGGGTCCTATGGCTACACCTTC
once TRBJ2-3 NA TRBV11-3 CASRGVEKDTQYF TGTGCCAGCAGAGGGGTGGAGAAAGATACGCAGTATTTT
few TRBJ2-7 TRBD2 TRBV28 CASSFEAGGPGHEQYF TGTGCCAGCAGTTTTGAAGCGGGGGGGCCGGGTCACGAGCAGTACTTC
few TRBJ2-1 TRBD1 TRBV30 CAWSRGQGYNEQFF TGTGCCTGGAGTAGGGGACAGGGCTACAATGAGCAGTTCTTC
NA TRBJ1-1 TRBD1 TRBV4-1 CAGSPVQGDTEAFF TGCGCCGGCAGCCCCGTTCAGGGGGACACTGAAGCTTTCTTT
few TRBJ2-5 TRBD2 TRBV27 CASSFFGGGTETQYF TGTGCCAGCAGTTTCTTTGGCGGGGGGACAGAGACCCAGTACTTC
many TRBJ2-1 NA TRBV5-1 CASSPRQAYDEQFF TGCGCCAGCAGCCCACGACAGGCCTATGATGAGCAGTTCTTC
many TRBJ2-7 NA TRBV5-1 CASSLVGGLGVEQYF TGCGCCAGCAGCTTGGTCGGAGGCCTTGGGGTCGAGCAGTACTTC
many TRBJ2-4 NA TRBV27 CASSPSGGKNIQYF TGTGCCAGCAGCCCGAGTGGGGGCAAAAACATTCAGTACTTC
NA TRBJ2-7 NA TRBV2 CASSEVRASYEQYF TGTGCCAGCAGTGAGGTCAGGGCCTCCTACGAGCAGTACTTC